This is a list of T cell receptor beta chains from one sample in a study of blood T cell repertoires in COVID-19. Assay: immunoSEQ multiplex PCR; the TCRdb copy retains only in-frame clones and omits some. The sample holds fewer than 350,000 clones; roughly nine tenths are singletons and the top ten take less than 15%. The sample was peripheral blood. All receptors derive from a woman younger than 45 with COVID-19, enrolled during active disease. The CDR3 runs from the conserved cysteine through the conserved F or W. D genes are given only for firm matches. The listing skips clone size in some rows; elsewhere it reads once, few, many or a size class.

CDR3: CASSLDRAGELFF
DNA: TGTGCCAGCAGCCTTGATCGGGCCGGGGAGCTGTTTTTT
J: TRBJ2-2
size: .
V: TRBV5-4
D: .

CDR3: CAGADRATYEQYF
DNA: TGTGCCGGGGCAGACAGGGCCACCTACGAGCAGTACTTC
J: TRBJ2-7
size: .
V: TRBV2
D: TRBD1

CDR3: CSVDRGRGTEAFF
DNA: TGCAGCGTGGACAGGGGGCGGGGCACTGAAGCTTTCTTT
J: TRBJ1-1
size: .
V: TRBV29-1
D: TRBD1

CDR3: CASSSSGTVVRSYNSPLHF
DNA: TGTGCCAGCAGCTCATCCGGGACAGTGGTCCGCTCCTATAATTCACCCCTCCACTTT
J: TRBJ1-6
size: .
V: TRBV5-5
D: TRBD1

CDR3: CASEARTGANYGYTF
DNA: TGTGCCAGCGAAGCGAGGACAGGGGCTAACTATGGCTACACCTTC
J: TRBJ1-2
size: .
V: TRBV6-5
D: TRBD1

CDR3: CASSWDRVSQETQYF
DNA: TGTGCCAGCAGTTGGGACAGGGTGTCTCAAGAGACCCAGTACTTC
J: TRBJ2-5
size: few
V: TRBV28
D: TRBD1

CDR3: CSVWTAWYEQFF
DNA: TGCAGCGTGTGGACAGCGTGGTATGAGCAGTTCTTC
J: TRBJ2-1
size: .
V: TRBV29-1
D: .

CDR3: CASSPPLAGGANEQFF
DNA: TGTGCCAGCAGCCCGCCACTAGCGGGGGGCGCGAATGAGCAGTTCTTC
J: TRBJ2-1
size: .
V: TRBV7-9
D: TRBD2

CDR3: CASSSETSGGSIDF
DNA: TGCGCCAGCAGCTCGGAGACTAGCGGGGGGAGCATAGATTTT
J: TRBJ2-3
size: .
V: TRBV5-1
D: TRBD2

CDR3: CASSRLPGQATRGYTF
DNA: TGTGCCAGTAGTCGCCTCCCGGGACAGGCCACGAGGGGCTACACCTTC
J: TRBJ1-2
size: .
V: TRBV19
D: TRBD1

CDR3: CASSRQLSNEKLFF
DNA: TGTGCCAGTAGTAGACAGTTGTCTAATGAAAAACTGTTTTTT
J: TRBJ1-4
size: once
V: TRBV19
D: .

CDR3: CASSSSGRGYNTEAFF
DNA: TGTGCCAGCAGTTCGTCGGGCAGGGGCTATAACACTGAAGCTTTCTTT
J: TRBJ1-1
size: .
V: TRBV6-5
D: .

CDR3: CASSELAVSYEQYF
DNA: TGTGCCAGCAGTGAATTGGCAGTATCCTACGAGCAGTACTTC
J: TRBJ2-7
size: .
V: TRBV6-1
D: .

CDR3: CASSYTSGRTGELFF
DNA: TGTGCCAGCAGCTACACTAGCGGGCGAACCGGGGAGCTGTTTTTT
J: TRBJ2-2
size: .
V: TRBV11-2
D: TRBD2

CDR3: CATAGWNTDTQYF
DNA: TGTGCTACCGCAGGTTGGAACACAGATACGCAGTATTTT
J: TRBJ2-3
size: .
V: TRBV12-5
D: .

CDR3: CASSFRGNYGYTF
DNA: TGTGCCAGCAGCTTCAGGGGTAACTATGGCTACACCTTC
J: TRBJ1-2
size: .
V: TRBV7-2
D: .

CDR3: CASSSAGTGGEETQYF
DNA: TGTGCCAGCAGTTCCGCGGGGACAGGGGGAGAGGAGACCCAGTACTTC
J: TRBJ2-5
size: .
V: TRBV28
D: TRBD1

CDR3: CASSFAGGTEAFF
DNA: TGCGCCAGCAGCTTCGCCGGCGGCACTGAAGCTTTCTTT
J: TRBJ1-1
size: .
V: TRBV5-1
D: .

CDR3: CASGDRASAGELFF
DNA: TGTGCCAGCGGCGACAGGGCCAGTGCGGGGGAGCTGTTTTTT
J: TRBJ2-2
size: .
V: TRBV3-1/TRBV3-2
D: TRBD1

CDR3: CASSPVGRGRNTEAFF
DNA: TGTGCCAGCAGCCCCGTGGGCAGGGGCCGGAACACTGAAGCTTTCTTT
J: TRBJ1-1
size: .
V: TRBV11-2
D: .

CDR3: CASSLRDRAPQHF
DNA: TGTGCCAGCAGTTTACGGGACAGGGCGCCCCAGCATTTT
J: TRBJ1-5
size: few
V: TRBV6-5
D: TRBD1

CDR3: CASSQERGSPLHF
DNA: TGTGCCAGCAGCCAGGAGCGGGGCTCACCCCTCCACTTT
J: TRBJ1-6
size: .
V: TRBV7-9
D: .

CDR3: CASSSPTIDSGNTIYF
DNA: TGTGCCAGCAGCTCCCCCACCATTGACAGTGGAAACACCATATATTTT
J: TRBJ1-3
size: .
V: TRBV7-6
D: .

CDR3: CAISESPGSHQPQHF
DNA: TGTGCCATCAGTGAGTCCCCCGGTTCGCATCAGCCCCAGCATTTT
J: TRBJ1-5
size: .
V: TRBV10-3
D: .

CDR3: CASSVAPGLAGGLNPSLDTQYF
DNA: TGTGCCAGCAGCGTAGCCCCCGGGCTAGCGGGGGGCCTCAACCCATCTTTGGATACGCAGTATTTT
J: TRBJ2-3
size: .
V: TRBV9
D: TRBD2

CDR3: CSVRGQGANSPLHF
DNA: TGCAGCGTTCGAGGACAGGGGGCAAATTCACCCCTCCACTTT
J: TRBJ1-6
size: .
V: TRBV29-1
D: TRBD1

CDR3: CASRGTGTYNEQFF
DNA: TGCGCCAGCAGGGGGACAGGGACCTACAATGAGCAGTTCTTC
J: TRBJ2-1
size: .
V: TRBV5-1
D: TRBD1

CDR3: CASSRTSGGASTDTQYF
DNA: TGTGCCAGTTCCAGGACTAGCGGGGGTGCTAGCACAGATACGCAGTATTTT
J: TRBJ2-3
size: .
V: TRBV9
D: TRBD2

CDR3: CASSPGGSRAETQYF
DNA: TGTGCCAGCAGCCCCGGGGGGTCGCGCGCCGAGACCCAGTACTTC
J: TRBJ2-5
size: once
V: TRBV11-3
D: TRBD2

CDR3: CASSIVLGNTEAFF
DNA: TGTGCCAGTAGTATAGTTTTGGGCAACACTGAAGCTTTCTTT
J: TRBJ1-1
size: once
V: TRBV19
D: .

CDR3: CASSLSVGAQSYEQYF
DNA: TGTGCCAGCAGTTTATCGGTAGGGGCCCAATCCTACGAGCAGTACTTC
J: TRBJ2-7
size: .
V: TRBV27
D: .

CDR3: CASSREGTAGVAFF
DNA: TGCGCCAGCAGCCGCGAGGGGACAGCAGGGGTAGCTTTCTTT
J: TRBJ1-1
size: .
V: TRBV5-1
D: TRBD1

CDR3: CASSIDGSSYNEQFF
DNA: TGTGCCAGCAGCATCGACGGGAGCTCCTACAATGAGCAGTTCTTC
J: TRBJ2-1
size: .
V: TRBV5-4
D: .

CDR3: CASSAVDVVTDTQYF
DNA: TGTGCCAGCAGCGCAGTTGATGTGGTCACAGATACGCAGTATTTT
J: TRBJ2-3
size: few
V: TRBV7-9
D: .

CDR3: CASSLLGGDYNEQFF
DNA: TGTGCCAGCAGCTTACTGGGCGGGGACTACAATGAGCAGTTCTTC
J: TRBJ2-1
size: .
V: TRBV11-2
D: .